The rows below give T cell receptor beta chains drawn from one sample of a study. TCRdb passed the 5' RACE reads through MiXCR, listing each CDR3 protein once. This table has roughly 8,500 distinct CDR3 sequences, roughly 51% appearing once. The specimen was Tregs sorted from a lymph node. The source of these receptors is a female donor with breast cancer. Both conserved end residues are part of each CDR3. Fields, in order: clone size, CDR3 length, V gene, D gene, J gene, CDR3 protein. D genes are given only for firm matches. A row's size may be missing; if present it is once, few, many or a size class.

.,14,TRBV4-1,.,TRBJ1-1,CASSQDFTNTEAFF
.,14,TRBV7-8,.,TRBJ1-3,CASSAGVIGNTIYF
.,14,TRBV7-2,.,TRBJ1-2,CASSQPGFGYGYTF
.,13,TRBV7-3,.,TRBJ2-2,CASSSVETGELFF
.,11,TRBV7-9,.,TRBJ2-3,CASCSTDTQYF
.,14,TRBV12-3/TRBV12-4,.,TRBJ1-4,CASSRRATNEKLFF
few,16,TRBV7-9,.,TRBJ1-1,CASSLARTAMNTEAFF
.,14,TRBV7-7,TRBD2,TRBJ2-1,CASSLGGGGNEQFF
.,15,TRBV3-1,TRBD1,TRBJ2-3,CASSRETGVQDTQYF
.,15,TRBV13,TRBD1,TRBJ1-1,CASSFGQAGWAEAFF
.,14,TRBV27,.,TRBJ1-1,CASSLGGRGTEAFF
.,14,TRBV20-1,.,TRBJ2-7,CSASPGTSDIEQYF
.,13,TRBV5-1,.,TRBJ2-6,CASYNSGANVLTF
.,14,TRBV7-9,.,TRBJ2-3,CASSPQSLWDTQYF
.,12,TRBV4-1,.,TRBJ2-7,CASSHIRDEQYF
once,15,TRBV5-5,.,TRBJ2-6,CASSLLGRVGNVLTF
.,14,TRBV6-2/TRBV6-3,TRBD2,TRBJ2-7,CASSRTSGPYEQYF
.,14,TRBV12-3/TRBV12-4,TRBD2,TRBJ2-1,CASSSGLGRVGQFF
once,14,TRBV10-3,.,TRBJ1-5,CAIRGDAINQPQHF
.,15,TRBV7-9,.,TRBJ2-2,CASIPQIRDTGELFF
.,10,TRBV12-3/TRBV12-4,.,TRBJ2-1,CASSGDEQFF
.,13,TRBV6-5,TRBD1,TRBJ1-2,CASKGTANYGYTF
few,16,TRBV5-1,TRBD2,TRBJ2-7,CASTARPGTRGYEQYF
.,15,TRBV12-3/TRBV12-4,TRBD2,TRBJ2-3,CASSSSGRAGDTQYF
few,13,TRBV20-1,.,TRBJ2-5,CSEASREQETQYF